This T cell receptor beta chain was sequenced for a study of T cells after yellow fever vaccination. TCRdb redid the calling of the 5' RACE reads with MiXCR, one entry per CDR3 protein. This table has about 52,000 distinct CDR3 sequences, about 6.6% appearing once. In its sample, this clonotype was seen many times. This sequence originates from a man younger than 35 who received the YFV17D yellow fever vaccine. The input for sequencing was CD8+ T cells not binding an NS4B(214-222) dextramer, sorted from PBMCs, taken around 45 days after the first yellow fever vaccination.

CDR3 bases: TGTGCCAGCAGCGCCGGGGGGTACGAGCAGTACTTC. Encoded protein: CASSAGGYEQYF. The chain combines TRBV9 with TRBJ2-7, with TRBD2 identical over 7 bases. CDR3 length: 12 amino acids. Germline CDR1 and CDR2: SGDLS and YYNGEE. V lost 3 bases and J lost 4; bases outside the gene matches: 1. The full variable domain, rest sourced from reference TRBV9 and TRBJ2-7, is DSGVTQTPKHLITATGQRVTLRCSPRSGDLSVYWYQQSLDQGLQFLIQYYNGEERAKGNILERFSAQQFPDLHSELNLSSLELGDSALYFCASSAGGYEQYFGPGTRLTVT.